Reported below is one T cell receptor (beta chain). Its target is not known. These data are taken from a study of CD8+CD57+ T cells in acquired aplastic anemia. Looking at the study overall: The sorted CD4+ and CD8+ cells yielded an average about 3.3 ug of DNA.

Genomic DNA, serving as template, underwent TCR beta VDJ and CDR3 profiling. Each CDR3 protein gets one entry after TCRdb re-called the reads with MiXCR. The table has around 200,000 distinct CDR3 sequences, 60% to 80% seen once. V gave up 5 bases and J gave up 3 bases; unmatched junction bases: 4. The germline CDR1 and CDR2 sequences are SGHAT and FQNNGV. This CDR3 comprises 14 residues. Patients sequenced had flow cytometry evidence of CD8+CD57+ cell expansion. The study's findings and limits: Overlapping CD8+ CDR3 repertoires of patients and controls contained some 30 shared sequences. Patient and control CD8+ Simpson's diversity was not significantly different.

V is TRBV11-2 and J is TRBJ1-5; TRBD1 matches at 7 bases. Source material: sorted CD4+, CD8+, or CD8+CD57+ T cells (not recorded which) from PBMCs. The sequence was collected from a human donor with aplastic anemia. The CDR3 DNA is TGTGCCAGCAGCACGGACAGGATCAATCAGCCCCAGCATTTT. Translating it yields CASSTDRINQPQHF. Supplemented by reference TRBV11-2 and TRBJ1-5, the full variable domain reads EAGVAQSPRYKIIEKRQSVAFWCNPISGHATLYWYQQILGQGPKLLIQFQNNGVVDDSQLPKDRFSAERLKGVDSTLKIQPAKLEDSAVYLCASSTDRINQPQHFGDGTRLSIL.